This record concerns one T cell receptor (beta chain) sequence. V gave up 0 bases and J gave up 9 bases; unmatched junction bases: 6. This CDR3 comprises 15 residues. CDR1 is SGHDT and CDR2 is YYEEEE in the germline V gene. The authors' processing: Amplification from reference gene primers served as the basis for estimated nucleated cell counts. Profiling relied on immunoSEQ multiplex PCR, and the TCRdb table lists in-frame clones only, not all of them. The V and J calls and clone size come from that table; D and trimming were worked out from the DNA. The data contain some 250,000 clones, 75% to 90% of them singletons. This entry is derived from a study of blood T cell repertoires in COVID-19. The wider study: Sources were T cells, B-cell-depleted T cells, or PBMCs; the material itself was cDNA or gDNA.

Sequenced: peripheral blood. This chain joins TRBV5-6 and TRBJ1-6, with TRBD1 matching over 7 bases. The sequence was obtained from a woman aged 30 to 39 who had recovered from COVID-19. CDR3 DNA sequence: TGTGCCAGCAGCTTGGAGGCAGGGGGATTTTCACCCCTCCACTTT. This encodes CASSLEAGGFSPLHF.